What follows are 22 T cell receptor beta chains derived from one specimen sequenced in a study of OX40 agonist ivuxolimab in advanced cancers. Measured with immunoSEQ multiplex PCR; TCRdb has only the in-frame clones, and not every one. This table holds 70,000 to 95,000 clones, 65% to 90% found once. The source was CD4+ or CD8+ T cells sorted from blood, collected in a trial of the OX40 agonist ivuxolimab. The receptors here all came from an adult with an advanced solid tumor such as melanoma, head and neck, liver or kidney cancer.

This clone was observed a few times. The V gene is TRBV5-4, the J gene TRBJ1-4; 10 nucleotides align to TRBD1. The CDR3 is 14 amino acids. Germline CDR1 and CDR2: SGHNT and YYREEE (reference sequence). Germline trimming cut 4 bases from V and 5 bases from J; bases unmatched to any gene: 2. CDR3 sequence reads: CASSKGQGNEKLFF. DNA of the CDR3: TGTGCCAGCAGCAAGGGACAGGGGAATGAAAAACTGTTTTTT.

Details on this clone: Other DNA sequences in the same sample also yield this CDR3. The J gene is TRBJ1-2, the V gene TRBV5-1; 9 bases map to TRBD1. Germline assignment: CDR1 SGHRS and CDR2 YFSETQ. The junction had 2 bases not matched to a gene; V was cut back by 3 bases and J by 2 bases. The length of the CDR3 is 14 residues. The CDR3 DNA reads TGCGCCAGCAGCTCGACAGGGGGAAACTATGGCTACACCTTC. Its protein is CASSSTGGNYGYTF.

This chain links TRBV6-5 with TRBJ1-3; D is perhaps TRBD1 (6 bases). From germline, CDR1 is MNHEY and CDR2 SVGAGI. The V gene lost 2 bases and the J gene lost 2 bases, with 10 bases spanning the gap. This CDR3 has 15 residues. The CDR3 spells CASSYGGLTGNTIYF. CDR3 nucleotide sequence: TGTGCCAGCAGTTACGGGGGCCTTACTGGAAACACCATATATTTT.

The J gene is TRBJ2-1, the V gene TRBV18, with TRBD2 matching over 7 bases. V trimming: 4 bases; J trimming: 0 bases; junction bases outside the gene matches: 6. The CDR3 spans 16 residues. Germline-derived CDR1 and CDR2 are KGHSH and LQKENI. The chain's CDR3 is CASSRAGESSYNEQFF. The DNA for the CDR3 is TGTGCCAGCTCACGCGCGGGGGAGAGCTCCTACAATGAGCAGTTCTTC.

This clone was seen only once. This sequence joins TRBV7-2 and TRBJ1-2; D might be TRBD1 (6 bases). V was clipped by 5 bases and J by 5 bases, with 15 bases between them. CDR1 is SGHTA and CDR2 is FQGNSA in the germline V gene. The CDR3 totals 14 residues. The CDR3 DNA reads TGTGCCAGCAGCGTGCAGACAGGTCTATATGGCTACACCTTC. It codes for CASSVQTGLYGYTF.

The V call is TRBV4-3, the J call TRBJ2-1, with TRBD2 matching 10 bases. In germline, CDR1 is LGHNA, CDR2 YSLEER. V lost 4 bases and J lost 7; bases outside the gene matches: 7. The CDR3 sequence is 15 residues long. The CDR3 loop reads CASSPGLARVNEQFF. The CDR3 DNA reads TGCGCCAGCAGCCCGGGACTAGCGAGGGTTAATGAGCAGTTCTTC.

The rearrangement links TRBV18 to TRBJ1-1; D not certain. Between the trimmed V and J ends, which lost 6 bases and 0 bases, there was a span of 8 bases. CDR1 is KGHSH, CDR2 LQKENI, per germline. This CDR3 has 13 residues. The CDR3 DNA reads as TGTGCCAGCTCCGAGGGAATGAACACTGAAGCTTTCTTT. This translates into CASSEGMNTEAFF. Variable domain in full (rest from reference TRBV18 and TRBJ1-1): NAGVMQNPRHLVRRRGQEARLRCSPMKGHSHVYWYRQLPEEGLKFMVYLQKENIIDESGMPKERFSAEFPKEGPSILRIQQVVRGDSAAYFCASSEGMNTEAFFGQGTRLTVV.

The V call is TRBV5-4, the J call TRBJ1-1; D perhaps matches TRBD1 (5 bases). The CDR3 has 14 residues. Trimming pared 4 bases from V and 1 base from J, leaving 11 bases between. CDR1 is SGHNT, CDR2 YYREEE, per germline (reference sequence). The CDR3 region is CASSPGGWNTEAFF. The CDR3 coding sequence is TGTGCCAGCAGCCCGGGGGGATGGAACACTGAAGCTTTCTTT. Full variable domain (remainder filled in from reference TRBV5-4 and TRBJ1-1): ETGVTQSPTHLIKTRGQQVTLRCSSQSGHNTVSWYQQALGQGPQFIFQYYREEENGRGNFPPRFSGLQFPNYSSELNVNALELDDSALYLCASSPGGWNTEAFFGQGTRLTVV.

The rearrangement links TRBV6-6 to TRBJ1-3; 7 bases align to TRBD1. The CDR3 spans 15 residues. The germline V gene has CDR1 MNHNY and CDR2 SVGAGI (reference sequence). J was trimmed by 1 base and V by 8 bases; bases with no gene match: 8. The CDR3 bases are TGTGCCAGCCTCAGGGGGGGGGTGTCTGGAAACACCATATATTTT. This encodes CASLRGGVSGNTIYF.

V usage is TRBV6-1 and J usage is TRBJ1-4; no clear D. The CDR3 runs 12 residues. Germline V gene lookup returns CDR1 MNHNS and CDR2 SASEGT. The V gene lost 4 bases and the J gene lost 7 bases, with 7 bases spanning the gap. The CDR3 protein is CASSGRAEKLFF. The CDR3 DNA follows: TGTGCCAGCAGTGGGAGGGCTGAAAAACTGTTTTTT.

The chain couples TRBV28 to TRBJ2-2; TRBD1 is a possible D gene (6 bases). The CDR3 extends over 15 amino acids. Trimming left V 5 bases short and J 4 bases short, with 14 bases between. Germline CDR1 reads MDHEN; CDR2 reads SYDVKM. The CDR3: CASSGRGTGTGELFF. For the CDR3, the DNA is TGTGCCAGCAGTGGCAGGGGAACTGGCACCGGGGAGCTGTTTTTT.

The V call is TRBV28, the J call TRBJ2-1; tentative D call: TRBD2 (5 bases). CDR1 and CDR2 from the germline V gene are MDHEN and SYDVKM. The CDR3 is made up of 14 amino acids. With 8 bases removed from V and 10 bases from J, the gap between germline ends came to 21 bases. The chain's CDR3 is CASLESGPFREQFF. DNA of the CDR3: TGTGCCAGCCTGGAGAGCGGTCCCTTCCGGGAGCAGTTCTTC.

V usage is TRBV4-3 and J usage is TRBJ2-1, with 13 bases matching TRBD2. Per the germline V gene, CDR1 is LGHNA and CDR2 is YSLEER. J was trimmed by 4 bases and V by 4 bases; bases with no gene match: 10. The CDR3 runs 18 residues. This CDR3 is CASSPGLAGSGSYNEQFF. The DNA of the CDR3 is TGCGCCAGCAGCCCGGGACTAGCGGGGTCGGGGAGTTACAATGAGCAGTTCTTC.

This sequence joins TRBV7-7 and TRBJ2-5, with 8 nucleotides matching TRBD2. V shed 4 bases and J 5 bases; nucleotides not matched to a gene: 3. The CDR3 length is 13 residues. Germline V gene data show CDR1 as SSHAT and CDR2 as FNYEAQ (reference sequence). The CDR3 nucleotides are TGTGCCAGCAGCTCGGGAGGGCGGGAGACCCAGTACTTC. As protein: CASSSGGRETQYF.

The V call is TRBV6-5, the J call TRBJ2-1, with D hard to call. The CDR3 extends over 14 amino acids. Trimming took 0 bases from V and 10 from J, leaving 13 bases between them. Germline-derived CDR1 and CDR2 are MNHEY and SVGAGI. DNA for the CDR3: TGTGCCAGCAGTTACTCCCCGTCGCAGAACGAGCAGTTCTTC. This codes for CASSYSPSQNEQFF.

This clone was counted only a few times. The rearrangement joins TRBV6-1 to TRBJ2-3; D is ambiguous. Germline CDR1 is MNHNS and CDR2 is SASEGT. The V end lost 7 bases, the J end lost 0 bases, and 11 bases lay between the germline ends. The CDR3 sequence is 14 residues long. The CDR3 loop is CASTFGASTDTQYF. CDR3 in DNA: TGTGCCAGCACTTTTGGAGCTAGCACAGATACGCAGTATTTT.

The chain employs TRBV29-1 and TRBJ2-5; the D call may be TRBD1 or TRBD2 (6 bases each). CDR1 is SQVTM, CDR2 ANQGSEA, per germline. The CDR3 totals 13 residues. Trimming stripped 5 bases from V and 1 base from J, with 11 bases between. CDR3 loop: CSVPRGAQETQYF. DNA for the CDR3: TGCAGCGTTCCGAGGGGGGCCCAAGAGACCCAGTACTTC.

The CDR3 DNA sequence: TGTGCCAGCAAAGCGGGGGACCGCTACGAGCAGTACTTC. This gives the protein CASKAGDRYEQYF. V gene TRBV6-1 combines with J gene TRBJ2-7, with TRBD2 matching 8 bases. CDR1 and CDR2 from the germline V gene are MNHNS and SASEGT. Germline trimming cut 7 bases from V and 3 bases from J; bases unmatched to any gene: 5. The CDR3 totals 13 residues.

The gene calls are TRBV6-5 and TRBJ1-3, with no clear D. The CDR3 has 14 residues. V was clipped by 6 bases and J by 0 bases, with 9 bases between them. In germline, CDR1 is MNHEY, CDR2 SVGAGI. In DNA, the CDR3 is TGTGCCAGCAGGTCCGGGCACTCTGGAAACACCATATATTTT. It specifies CASRSGHSGNTIYF.

This clone has just one count. V is TRBV5-1 and J is TRBJ2-3, with D maybe TRBD2 (6 bases). CDR1 is SGHRS and CDR2 is YFSETQ in the germline V gene. V shed 4 bases and J shed 3 bases, with 18 bases lying between them. CDR3 size: 16 residues. The CDR3 reads CASSLEPGVQTDTQYF. Written as DNA, the CDR3 is TGCGCCAGCAGCCTCGAACCGGGGGTACAGACAGATACGCAGTATTTT.

The J gene is TRBJ1-5, the V gene TRBV7-2; 9 nucleotides agree with TRBD1. The CDR3 has 14 residues. Germline values: CDR1 SGHTA, CDR2 FQGNSA. The V gene end was trimmed by 4 bases and the J gene end by 5 bases; junction bases not matched to a gene: 3. CDR3 sequence reads: CASSSTGGHQPQHF. The CDR3 DNA follows: TGTGCCAGCAGCTCCACAGGGGGCCATCAGCCCCAGCATTTT.

Concerning this clone itself: The sample has other DNA sequences that encode this CDR3 too. The rearrangement uses TRBV19 and TRBJ2-6; D gene unclear. The CDR3 consists of 14 residues. The germline V gene has CDR1 LNHDA and CDR2 SQIVND (reference sequence). The germline V and J ends were trimmed by 5 bases and 1 base, with 6 bases remaining between them. CDR3 sequence: CASSLGSGANVLTF. The CDR3 DNA follows: TGTGCCAGTAGTTTGGGGTCTGGGGCCAACGTCCTGACTTTC. The full variable domain, completed using reference TRBV19 and TRBJ2-6, is DGGITQSPKYLFRKEGQNVTLSCEQNLNHDAMYWYRQDPGQGLRLIYYSQIVNDFQKGDIAEGYSVSREKKESFPLTVTSAQKNPTAFYLCASSLGSGANVLTFGAGSRLTVL.